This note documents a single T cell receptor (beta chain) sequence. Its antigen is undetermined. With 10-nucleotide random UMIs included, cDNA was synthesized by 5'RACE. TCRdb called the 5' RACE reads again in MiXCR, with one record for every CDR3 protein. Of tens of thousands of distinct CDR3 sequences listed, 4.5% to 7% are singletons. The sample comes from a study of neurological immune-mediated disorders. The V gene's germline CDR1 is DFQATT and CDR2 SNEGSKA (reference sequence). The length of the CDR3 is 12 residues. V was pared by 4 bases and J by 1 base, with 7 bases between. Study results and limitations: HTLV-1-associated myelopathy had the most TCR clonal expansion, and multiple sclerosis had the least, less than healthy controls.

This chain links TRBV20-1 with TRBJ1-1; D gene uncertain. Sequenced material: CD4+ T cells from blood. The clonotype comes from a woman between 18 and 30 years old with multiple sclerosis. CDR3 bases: TGCAGTGCTACCGCAGGGAACACTGAAGCTTTCTTT. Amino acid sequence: CSATAGNTEAFF.